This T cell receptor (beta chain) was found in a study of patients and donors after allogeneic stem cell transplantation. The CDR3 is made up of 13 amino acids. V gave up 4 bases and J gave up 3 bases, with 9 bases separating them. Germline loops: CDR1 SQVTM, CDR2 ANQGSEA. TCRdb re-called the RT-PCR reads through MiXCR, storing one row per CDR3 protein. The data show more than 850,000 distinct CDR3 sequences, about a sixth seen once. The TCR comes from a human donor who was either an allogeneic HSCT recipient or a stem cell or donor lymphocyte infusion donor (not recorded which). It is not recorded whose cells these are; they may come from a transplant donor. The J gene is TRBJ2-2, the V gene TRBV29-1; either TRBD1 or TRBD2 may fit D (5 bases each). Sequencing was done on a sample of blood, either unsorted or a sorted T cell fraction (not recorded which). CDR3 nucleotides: TGCAGCGTTGGTGGGACCTACACCGGGGAGCTGTTTTTT. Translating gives CSVGGTYTGELFF.